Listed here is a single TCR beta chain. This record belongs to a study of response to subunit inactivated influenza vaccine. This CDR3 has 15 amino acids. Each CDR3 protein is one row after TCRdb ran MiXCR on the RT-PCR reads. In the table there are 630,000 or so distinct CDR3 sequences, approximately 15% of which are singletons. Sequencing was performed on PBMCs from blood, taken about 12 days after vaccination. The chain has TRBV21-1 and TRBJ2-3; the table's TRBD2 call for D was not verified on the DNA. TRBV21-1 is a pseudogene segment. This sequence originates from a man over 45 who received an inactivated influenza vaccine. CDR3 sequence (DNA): TGTGCCAGCAGCGGGGAGCGGGATCTGACAGATACGCAGTATTTT. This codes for CASSGERDLTDTQYF.